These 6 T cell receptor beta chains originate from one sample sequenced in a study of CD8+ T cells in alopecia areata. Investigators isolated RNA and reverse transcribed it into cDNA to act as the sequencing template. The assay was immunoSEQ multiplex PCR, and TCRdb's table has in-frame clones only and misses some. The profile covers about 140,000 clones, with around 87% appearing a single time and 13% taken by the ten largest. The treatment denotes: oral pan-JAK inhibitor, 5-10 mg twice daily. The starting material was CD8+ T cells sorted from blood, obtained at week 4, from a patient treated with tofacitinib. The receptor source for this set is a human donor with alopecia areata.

CDR3 protein: CASSLSASGYEQYF. The CDR3, as DNA: TGTGCCAGCAGCTTATCGGCTAGCGGATACGAGCAGTACTTC. This chain joins TRBV7-9 and TRBJ2-7, with 7 bases lining up with TRBD2. Germline trimming cut 2 bases from V and 4 bases from J; bases unmatched to any gene: 5. The germline V gene encodes CDR1 SEHNR and CDR2 FQNEAQ (reference sequence). This CDR3 has 14 amino acids.

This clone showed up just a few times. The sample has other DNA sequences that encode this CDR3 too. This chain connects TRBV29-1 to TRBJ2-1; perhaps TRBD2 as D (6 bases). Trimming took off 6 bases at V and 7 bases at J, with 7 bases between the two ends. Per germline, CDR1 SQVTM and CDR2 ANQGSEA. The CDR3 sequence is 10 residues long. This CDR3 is CSVGGNEQFF. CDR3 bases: TGCAGCGTAGGAGGGAATGAGCAGTTCTTC.

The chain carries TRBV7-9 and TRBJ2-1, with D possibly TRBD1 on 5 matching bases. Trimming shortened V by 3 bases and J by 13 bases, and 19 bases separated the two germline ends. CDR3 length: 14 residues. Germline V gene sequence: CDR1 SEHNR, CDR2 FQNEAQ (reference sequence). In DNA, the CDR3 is TGTGCCAGCAGCTTCCCCGACAGAAAACTAATCCAGTTCTTC. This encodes CASSFPDRKLIQFF.

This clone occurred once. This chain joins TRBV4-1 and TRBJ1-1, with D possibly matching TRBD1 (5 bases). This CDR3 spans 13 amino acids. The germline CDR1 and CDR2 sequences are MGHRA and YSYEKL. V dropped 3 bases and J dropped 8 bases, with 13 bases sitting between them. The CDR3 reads CASSHHGGLEAFF. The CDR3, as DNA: TGCGCCAGCAGCCACCACGGGGGACTAGAAGCTTTCTTT.

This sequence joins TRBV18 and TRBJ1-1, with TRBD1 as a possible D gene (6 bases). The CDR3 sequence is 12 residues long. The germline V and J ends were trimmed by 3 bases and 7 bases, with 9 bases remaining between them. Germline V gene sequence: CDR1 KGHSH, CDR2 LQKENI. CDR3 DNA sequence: TGTGCCAGCTCACCTACAGGGCTTGAAGCTTTCTTT. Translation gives CASSPTGLEAFF.

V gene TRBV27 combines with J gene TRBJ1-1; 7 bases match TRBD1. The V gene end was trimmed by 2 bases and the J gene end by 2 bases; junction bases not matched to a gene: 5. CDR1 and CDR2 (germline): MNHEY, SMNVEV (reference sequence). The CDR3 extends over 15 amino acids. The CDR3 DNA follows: TGTGCCAGCAGTTTAACCCGGACAGGTAACACTGAAGCTTTCTTT. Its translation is CASSLTRTGNTEAFF.